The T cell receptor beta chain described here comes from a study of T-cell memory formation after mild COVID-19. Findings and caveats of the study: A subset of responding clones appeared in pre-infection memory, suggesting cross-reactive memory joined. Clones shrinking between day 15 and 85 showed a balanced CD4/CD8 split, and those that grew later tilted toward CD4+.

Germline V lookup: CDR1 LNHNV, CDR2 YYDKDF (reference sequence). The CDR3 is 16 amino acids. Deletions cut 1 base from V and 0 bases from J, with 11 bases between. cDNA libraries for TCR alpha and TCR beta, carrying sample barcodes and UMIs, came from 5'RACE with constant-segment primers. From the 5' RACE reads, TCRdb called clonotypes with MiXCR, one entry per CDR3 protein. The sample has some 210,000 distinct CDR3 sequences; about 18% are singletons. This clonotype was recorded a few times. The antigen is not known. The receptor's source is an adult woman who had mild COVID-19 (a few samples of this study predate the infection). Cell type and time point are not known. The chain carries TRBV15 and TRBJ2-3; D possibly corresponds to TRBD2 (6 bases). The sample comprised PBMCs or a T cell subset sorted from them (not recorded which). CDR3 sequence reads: CATSRGGGSSTDTQYF. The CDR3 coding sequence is TGTGCCACCAGCAGAGGCGGAGGGTCTAGCACAGATACGCAGTATTTT.